This TCR beta chain comes out of a study of STAT5B mutations in CD4+ large granular lymphocyte leukemia. Whole-study context: Among healthy donors, a particular HLA allele went with more CDR3 'QG' motifs. Whole-study results and caveats: 8/27 top patient clones versus 2/35 control clones were TRBV06-family.

This clone appeared a few times. Its antigen is still unknown. The sample contains more than one DNA sequence encoding this CDR3. TCRdb's copy holds only in-frame clones and misses some; the assay was immunoSEQ multiplex PCR. This repertoire shows some 35,000 clones, around three quarters found once; its top ten account for approximately 2.2%. The CDR3 has 12 residues. V was pared by 6 bases and J by 4 bases, with 5 bases of the junction left unmatched. Germline CDR1 is SQVTM and CDR2 is ANQGSEA. Sequences were obtained from CD4+ T cells from blood buffy coats. This sequence joins TRBV29-1 and TRBJ1-1; 7 nucleotides agree with TRBD1. The clonotype was recovered from a human donor in good health. In nucleotides, the CDR3 is TGCAGCGTGCACCAGGGGGGCACTGAAGCTTTCTTT. This gives the protein CSVHQGGTEAFF.